Each of the 9 T cell receptor beta chains below was sequenced from the same sample in a study of blood T cells in healthy people across ages. Alongside a J-beta primer mix, a sample-barcoded 5' primer served in a second PCR lasting 7 to 11 cycles. TCRdb itself ran the 5' RACE reads through MiXCR, one entry per CDR3 protein. The table shows 600,000 to 800,000 distinct CDR3 sequences, with more than 20% occurring only once. Input material: blood. The source is an older man in good health.

In its sample, this clonotype was seen a few times. The V and J genes are TRBV10-3 and TRBJ2-7; TRBD2 aligns across 10 bases. The trim removed 3 bases at V and 1 base at J, leaving 6 bases unmatched. The V gene's germline CDR1 is ENHRY and CDR2 SYGVKD. CDR3 length: 16 amino acids. CDR3 nucleotide sequence: TGTGCCATCAGTGATCAGACTAGCGGGCTTTCCTACGAGCAGTACTTC. Translated: CAISDQTSGLSYEQYF.

The rearrangement joins TRBV5-1 to TRBJ2-1, with 7 nucleotides matching TRBD2. This CDR3 contains 17 residues. J lost 7 bases, V lost 3 bases, and 16 bases had no gene match. CDR1 is SGHRS and CDR2 is YFSETQ in the germline V gene. The DNA for the CDR3 is TGCGCCAGCAGCTCGGCCTCGTGGGAGGGCCGTTGGAATGAGCAGTTCTTC. Encoded protein: CASSSASWEGRWNEQFF.

This clonotype showed up just a few times. A much larger clone differs by one base, so this may be a read error. The chain combines TRBV13 with TRBJ2-3; possibly TRBD1 for D (5 bases). The CDR3 consists of 14 residues. CDR1 is PRHDT, CDR2 FYEKMQ, per germline (reference sequence). CDR3 protein: CANSLQARTDTQYF. CDR3 nucleotide sequence: TGTGCCAACAGCTTACAGGCCCGCACAGATACGCAGTATTTT.

The chain joins TRBV6-1 to TRBJ2-5; a weak D match, TRBD2 (6 bases). Germline lookup yields CDR1 MNHNS and CDR2 SASEGT. Trimming took off 3 bases at V and 5 bases at J, with 13 bases between the two ends. This CDR3 has 14 residues. The CDR3 protein is CASSDTGLLETQYF. The CDR3 DNA reads as TGTGCCAGCAGTGACACCGGACTATTGGAGACCCAGTACTTC.

The chain employs TRBV7-3 and TRBJ2-3, with a weak D call TRBD2 (6 bases). Trimming took 6 bases from V and 0 from J, leaving 22 bases between them. The CDR3 extends over 18 amino acids. The V gene's germline CDR1 is SGHTA and CDR2 FQGTGA. The DNA of the CDR3 is TGTGCCAGCAGTCGTACTCCGTTAGGTAGCGGAAGCACAGATACGCAGTATTTT. Translating gives CASSRTPLGSGSTDTQYF.

This chain joins TRBV6-1 and TRBJ1-6, with D possibly matching TRBD1 (6 bases). Germline V gene sequence: CDR1 MNHNS, CDR2 SASEGT. The ends were cut back, 4 bases at V and 10 bases at J, with 11 bases in the middle. The CDR3 covers 13 residues. CDR3 sequence reads: CASSGQEGSPLHF. CDR3 DNA: TGTGCCAGCAGTGGACAGGAGGGCTCACCCCTCCACTTT.

The rearrangement uses TRBV7-2 and TRBJ2-1; D remains unclear. The closer fit of TRBJ2-7 to the DNA end suggests the J call may be wrong. This CDR3 is 13 amino acids long. Germline CDR1 SGHTA, CDR2 FQGNSA. CDR3 in DNA: TGTGCCAGCAGCCCAGATGTCGCCTACGAGCAGTACTTC. Translation gives CASSPDVAYEQYF.

This clonotype was seen more than once but under ten times. The chain couples TRBV4-2 to TRBJ1-6; D is possibly TRBD1 (5 bases). The CDR3 has 17 residues. Germline lookup yields CDR1 LGHNA and CDR2 YNFKEQ. V lost 1 base to trimming and J lost 8 bases, with 18 bases between them. CDR3 sequence reads: CASSQGALRGTDSPLHF. CDR3 coding DNA: TGTGCCAGCAGCCAAGGTGCCCTGAGGGGCACGGATTCACCCCTCCACTTT.

This clonotype came up a few times. This rearrangement joins TRBV28 to TRBJ1-4, with TRBD1 matching 10 bases. CDR1 is MDHEN and CDR2 is SYDVKM in the germline V gene. The V segment lost 5 bases and the J segment 6 bases; nucleotides outside the gene matches: 6. The CDR3 spans 15 residues. This chain's CDR3 is CASSPETGGHEKLFF. The CDR3 nucleotides are TGTGCCAGCAGTCCTGAGACAGGGGGCCATGAAAAACTGTTTTTT.